Listed below are T cell receptor beta chains from one sample, sequenced in a study of post-analysis software for immune sequencing data. TCRdb called the PCR reads again in MiXCR, with one record for every CDR3 protein. Seen here are about 540,000 distinct CDR3 sequences, around 31% observed once, and the top ten hold approximately 6%. The specimen was blood. These receptors all stem from a girl under 18 with multiple sclerosis. The conserved cysteine and the conserved F or W are not part of the CDR3 here.

V gene,CDR3 length,J gene,CDR3 protein
TRBV20-1,12,TRBJ1-2,SPGTGPLWIGYT
TRBV6-1,14,TRBJ2-6,ASSGRTVRGANVLT
TRBV10-2,15,TRBJ2-1,ASSGLILAGKGNEQF
TRBV6-2/TRBV6-3,13,TRBJ2-1,ASSRSGGGYNEQF
TRBV9,12,TRBJ2-7,ASSGTVHSYKQY
TRBV3-1,12,TRBJ1-5,ASSPQGADQPQH
TRBV7-6,11,TRBJ1-2,ASSLTQGQGYT
TRBV5-6,15,TRBJ1-2,ASSLGGPAGLVYGYT
TRBV9,13,TRBJ2-7,ASSVGTAARDEQY
TRBV10-1,13,-,ASMNLAGGNYEQY
TRBV6-5,14,TRBJ1-4,ASSYSSGRGNEKLF
TRBV29-1,12,TRBJ2-5,SSPGTGVGETQY
TRBV10-3,12,TRBJ2-7,AISQDQIYYEQY
TRBV20-1,14,TRBJ2-1,SAKGWGASVYNEQF
TRBV6-1,12,TRBJ2-5,ASSEGGTLETQY
TRBV24-1,13,TRBJ2-3,ATSDPRIGAYTQY
TRBV4-1,11,TRBJ2-5,ASSPPVGETQY
TRBV20-1,14,TRBJ2-1,SAGGGIRGAYNEQF
TRBV7-2,9,TRBJ2-1,ASSSRDREF
TRBV5-5,12,TRBJ2-3,ASSLGDAGVPQY
TRBV21-1,14,TRBJ2-7,ASSQFRDRCPYEQY
TRBV5-1,12,TRBJ2-5,AAGTGRGQETQY
TRBV15,12,TRBJ1-4,ATEMMRGGEKLF
TRBV12-3/TRBV12-4,12,TRBJ1-4,ASSQGPYNEKLF
TRBV7-8,15,TRBJ2-2,ASSILAGGTNTGELF
TRBV4-1,13,TRBJ1-2,ASSQEMGRNYGYT
TRBV20-1,10,TRBJ1-4,SARDPTEKLF
TRBV11-2,13,TRBJ2-5,ASSLEPREQETQY